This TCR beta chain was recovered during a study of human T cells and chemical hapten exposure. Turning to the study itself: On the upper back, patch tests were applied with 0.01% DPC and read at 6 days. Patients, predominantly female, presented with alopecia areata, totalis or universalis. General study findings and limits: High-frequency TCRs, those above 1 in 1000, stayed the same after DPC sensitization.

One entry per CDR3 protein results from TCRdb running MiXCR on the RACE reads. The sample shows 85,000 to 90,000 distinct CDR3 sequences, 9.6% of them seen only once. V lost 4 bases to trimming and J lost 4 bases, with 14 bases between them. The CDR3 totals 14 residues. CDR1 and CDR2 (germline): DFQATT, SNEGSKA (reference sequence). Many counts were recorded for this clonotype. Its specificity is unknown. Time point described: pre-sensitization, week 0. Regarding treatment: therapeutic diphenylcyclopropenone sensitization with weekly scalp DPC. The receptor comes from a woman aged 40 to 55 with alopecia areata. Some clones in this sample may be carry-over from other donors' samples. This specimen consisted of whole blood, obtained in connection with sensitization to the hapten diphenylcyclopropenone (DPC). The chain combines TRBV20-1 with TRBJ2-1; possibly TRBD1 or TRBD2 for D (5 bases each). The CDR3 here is CSATEGQDYNEQFF. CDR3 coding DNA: TGCAGTGCTACAGAGGGGCAGGATTACAATGAGCAGTTCTTC.